The present T cell receptor beta chain was sequenced within a study of siplizumab effects on memory and regulatory T cells. Generated by immunoSEQ multiplex PCR, the TCRdb table keeps only in-frame clones and is missing some. The sample shows over 65,000 clones, 85% to 95% of them seen only once. With respect to this clone: As yet, its antigen is unknown.

Overall study findings and caveats: Under siplizumab, alloreactive sequences traced to unstimulated CD4+ memory cells were significantly reduced. Proof of suppressive function in proliferating Tregs from siplizumab cultures was not established.

This TCR was recovered from a human donor in good health. The material sequenced was CD8+ T cells sorted from blood.

CDR3 coding DNA: TGTGCCAGTAGTATGGCGCAGATAGAAACTGAAGCTTTCTTT. It translates to CASSMAQIETEAFF. The chain is built from TRBV19 and TRBJ1-1; D call uncertain. The V end lost 3 bases, the J end lost 5 bases, and 13 bases lay between the germline ends. Germline CDR1 LNHDA, CDR2 SQIVND (reference sequence). The CDR3 has 14 amino acids. Together with reference TRBV19 and TRBJ1-1, the CDR3 gives the full variable domain: DGGITQSPKYLFRKEGQNVTLSCEQNLNHDAMYWYRQDPGQGLRLIYYSQIVNDFQKGDIAEGYSVSREKKESFPLTVTSAQKNPTAFYLCASSMAQIETEAFFGQGTRLTVV.